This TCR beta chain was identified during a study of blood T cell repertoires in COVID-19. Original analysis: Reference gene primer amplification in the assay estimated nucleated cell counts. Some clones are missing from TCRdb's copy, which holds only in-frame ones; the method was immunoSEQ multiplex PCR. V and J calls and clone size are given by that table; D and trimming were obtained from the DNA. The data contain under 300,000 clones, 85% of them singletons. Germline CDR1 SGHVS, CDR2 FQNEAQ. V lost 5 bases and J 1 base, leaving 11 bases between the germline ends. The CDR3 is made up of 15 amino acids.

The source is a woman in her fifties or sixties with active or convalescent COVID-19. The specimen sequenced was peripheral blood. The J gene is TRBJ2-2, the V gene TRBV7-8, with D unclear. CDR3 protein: CASSPTGGNTGELFF. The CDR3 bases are TGTGCCAGCAGCCCGACTGGCGGGAACACCGGGGAGCTGTTTTTT.